The 8 T cell receptor beta chains below come from one sample, sequenced in a study of PD-L1 blockade in urothelial cancer. Repertoires were generated with immunoSEQ multiplex PCR, while TCRdb's copy carries only in-frame clones and drops some. The table has roughly 76,000 clones, around 93% seen once; the top ten hold about 0.94%. Time point specified: peripheral blood 6 weeks after treatment start. The sample consisted of PBMCs, taken around atezolizumab (anti-PD-L1) treatment. Receptor source: a woman of 80 years or more with urothelial cancer.

The chain employs TRBV6-5 and TRBJ2-1; perhaps TRBD1 as D (5 bases). V shed 2 bases and J shed 5 bases, with 13 bases lying between them. CDR1 is MNHEY and CDR2 is SVGAGI in the germline V gene. The CDR3 has 15 residues. CDR3 amino acids: CASSYLGATHNEQFF. The CDR3 DNA sequence: TGTGCCAGCAGTTACCTTGGGGCTACGCACAATGAGCAGTTCTTC.

The V gene is TRBV6-5, the J gene TRBJ2-7, with D possibly matching TRBD1 (5 bases). CDR3 length: 12 amino acids. In germline, CDR1 is MNHEY, CDR2 SVGAGI. Trimming took 6 bases from V and 3 from J, leaving 9 bases between them. The CDR3 spells CASRGVDYEQYF. CDR3 DNA: TGTGCCAGCAGAGGGGTTGACTACGAGCAGTACTTC.

The V gene is TRBV28, the J gene TRBJ1-1, with 8 positions matching TRBD1. Germline values: CDR1 MDHEN, CDR2 SYDVKM. Trimming at V came to 8 bases and at J to 5 bases, leaving 13 bases not matched to a gene. This CDR3 is 15 amino acids long. The CDR3 region is CASGSQGAGGTEAFF. The CDR3 nucleotides read TGTGCCAGCGGATCCCAGGGGGCAGGGGGAACTGAAGCTTTCTTT.

The V call is TRBV25-1, the J call TRBJ2-3; D remains unclear. Deletions cut 4 bases from V and 6 bases from J, with 11 bases between. The CDR3 spans 13 residues. Germline V lookup: CDR1 MGHDK, CDR2 SYGVNS. Here the CDR3 DNA reads TGTGCCAGCAGTGCCCCTACGATGGATACGCAGTATTTT. Protein: CASSAPTMDTQYF.

The chain is built from TRBV11-2 and TRBJ2-5; no reliable D call. V was clipped by 1 base and J by 5 bases, with 8 bases between them. The CDR3 has 13 residues. Looked up from germline, CDR1 is SGHAT and CDR2 is FQNNGV. This CDR3 reads CASSLGDGETQYF. DNA for the CDR3: TGTGCCAGCAGCTTAGGCGACGGGGAGACCCAGTACTTC.

The chain has TRBV5-1 and TRBJ2-7; tentatively, D is TRBD2 (5 bases). V lost 1 base and J lost 0, with 11 bases in between. CDR1 is SGHRS and CDR2 is YFSETQ in the germline V gene. The CDR3 is 15 amino acids. CDR3 nucleotide sequence: TGCGCCAGCAGCTTGTTCGGGGATTCCTCCTACGAGCAGTACTTC. It translates to CASSLFGDSSYEQYF.

This clone was seen once. The V call is TRBV6-1, the J call TRBJ1-4; 11 bases fit TRBD1. Losses at the gene ends were 5 bases for V and 7 bases for J; bases not matched to a gene: 6. The CDR3 has 15 amino acids. The germline V gene has CDR1 MNHNS and CDR2 SASEGT. CDR3 coding DNA: TGTGCCAGCAGTTTATCCGGGACAGGGGGTGAAAAACTGTTTTTT. Residues: CASSLSGTGGEKLFF.

The chain employs TRBV30 and TRBJ1-1, with a weak D call TRBD1 (5 bases). With 6 bases removed from V and 1 base from J, the gap between germline ends came to 18 bases. CDR1 is GTSNPN, CDR2 SVGIG, per germline (reference sequence). The CDR3 extends over 15 amino acids. CDR3 bases: TGTGCCTGCCCCCCGGACACCCGAAGGAACACTGAAGCTTTCTTT. Encoded protein: CACPPDTRRNTEAFF.